Here is one T cell receptor (beta chain) with its context. Antigen: not known. TCRdb's copy holds only in-frame clones and misses some; the assay was immunoSEQ multiplex PCR. The sample records 72,000 or so clones, approximately 83% being singletons. This sample was included in a study of OX40 agonist ivuxolimab in advanced cancers. Study context: Ivuxolimab, which patients received intravenously every 2 weeks, was dosed at 0.01 to 10 mg/kg.

This CDR3 has 14 amino acids. Germline V gene sequence: CDR1 LGHNA, CDR2 YSLEER. Trimming removed 0 bases from V and 8 bases from J, with 13 bases in between. General observations from the study: People who partly responded at 0.1-3.0 mg/kg had some of the least clonal expansion seen.

This chain links TRBV4-3 with TRBJ1-2; no firm D call. Sequenced material: CD4+ or CD8+ T cells sorted from blood, taken in a trial of the OX40 agonist ivuxolimab. The sequence came from an adult with an advanced solid tumor such as melanoma, head and neck, liver or kidney cancer. Written as DNA, the CDR3 is TGCGCCAGCAGCCAAGAAGTTAGCAGAGGAGGCTACACCTTC. This translates into CASSQEVSRGGYTF.